The text below deals with one T cell receptor beta chain. Profiling relied on immunoSEQ multiplex PCR, and the TCRdb table lists in-frame clones only, not all of them. The repertoire holds 200,000 to 250,000 clones, with over 75% as singletons. Participant age was 18 to 89 years, and participants resided in 25 or so US areas. This specimen belongs to a study of blood T cell repertoires in COVID-19. Deletions cut 5 bases from V and 10 bases from J, with 21 bases between. Germline CDR1 LNHDA, CDR2 SQIVND (reference sequence). The CDR3 runs to 16 residues. This receptor was obtained from a young woman in a cohort exposed to, infected with or recovered from COVID-19 (not recorded which). Sequenced: PBMCs or T cells enriched from blood (not recorded which). This sequence joins TRBV19 and TRBJ1-6, with D perhaps matching TRBD1 (5 bases). This chain's CDR3 is CASSSTTGYPGSPLHF. The CDR3 nucleotides read TGTGCCAGTAGTTCTACAACAGGTTATCCAGGATCACCCCTCCACTTT.